This entry lists 27 T cell receptor beta chains sequenced from one sample in a study of naive and memory T cell subsets. Study results and caveats: Possibly reflecting memory cells re-expressing CD45RA, a few larger clonotypes occurred in naive repertoires, especially CD8.

An equimolar mix of two oligonucleotides served as the beta constant-region primer for TRBC1 and TRBC2. Nested alpha and beta constant-region primers with the SP2 primer drove four PCR rounds on ligated cDNA. One entry per CDR3 protein results from TCRdb running MiXCR on the UMI-ligation and nested PCR reads. In the table there are 150,000 or so distinct CDR3 sequences, over 20% of which are singletons. Antigens of these TCRs are unknown. Sequencing was done on a sample of naive CD4+ T cells from blood. These receptors were obtained from a human donor in good health.

Only a few counts were recorded for this clonotype. V is TRBV5-1 and J is TRBJ2-3; 7 bases fit TRBD1. V shed 2 bases, J shed 2 bases, and the junction held 8 bases outside the gene matches. This CDR3 region has 16 residues. Germline values: CDR1 SGHRS, CDR2 YFSETQ. The DNA of the CDR3 is TGCGCCAGCAGCTTTCGTCTCGGACAGGCCACAGATACGCAGTATTTT. This translates into CASSFRLGQATDTQYF.

The CDR3 reads CSVEPWLRGDKYGYTF. CDR3 in DNA: TGCAGCGTTGAACCCTGGTTGAGGGGCGATAAGTATGGCTACACCTTC. The gene calls are TRBV29-1 and TRBJ1-2, with TRBD1 as a possible D gene (5 bases). The CDR3 is 16 residues long. The V and J ends lost 2 bases and 5 bases respectively, with 21 bases between them. Per the germline V gene, CDR1 is SQVTM and CDR2 is ANQGSEA.

The chain couples TRBV6-5 to TRBJ2-6, with D possibly called TRBD1 or TRBD2 (5 bases each). V gave up 0 bases and J gave up 0 bases, with 12 bases separating them. The CDR3 runs to 18 residues. Germline CDR1 and CDR2: MNHEY and SVGAGI. CDR3 in amino acids: CASSYSIPGSSGANVLTF. DNA for the CDR3: TGTGCCAGCAGTTACTCGATCCCAGGGAGCTCTGGGGCCAACGTCCTGACTTTC.

This clonotype has more than one count but fewer than ten. V is TRBV20-1 and J is TRBJ2-1, with 9 nucleotides matching TRBD2. The CDR3 consists of 16 residues. V lost 6 bases, J lost 7 bases, and 16 bases stayed unmatched. Germline V gene sequence: CDR1 DFQATT, CDR2 SNEGSKA (reference sequence). CDR3 protein: CSALPLAGREGNEQFF. DNA of the CDR3: TGCAGTGCCCTCCCCCTAGCGGGGAGGGAAGGGAATGAGCAGTTCTTC.

This clonotype came up a few times. The chain links TRBV18 to TRBJ1-2; possible D gene TRBD1, 6 bases. V gave up 3 bases and J gave up 6 bases, with 20 bases separating them. Per germline, CDR1 KGHSH and CDR2 LQKENI. The CDR3 sequence is 16 residues long. The CDR3: CASSPGIGGAHDGYTF. CDR3 in DNA: TGTGCCAGCTCACCGGGTATCGGGGGGGCGCATGATGGCTACACCTTC.

This clonotype was recorded a few times. This chain joins TRBV29-1 and TRBJ2-7; TRBD2 matches 7 bases. V was pared by 0 bases and J by 1 base, with 9 bases of the junction left unmatched. The germline V gene encodes CDR1 SQVTM and CDR2 ANQGSEA. This CDR3 comprises 16 residues. CDR3 in DNA: TGCAGCGTTGAAGAATTACAGGCTAGCGGATCCTACGAGCAGTACTTC. Its protein is CSVEELQASGSYEQYF.

The gene calls are TRBV11-1 and TRBJ2-1; 12 bases fit TRBD2. The germline CDR1 and CDR2 sequences are SGHAT and FQDESV (reference sequence). The CDR3 runs 15 residues. The V gene end was trimmed by 6 bases and the J gene end by 6 bases; junction bases not matched to a gene: 6. In DNA form, the CDR3 reads TGTGCCAGCAGGAGACTAGCGGGAGTGGGCAATGAGCAGTTCTTC. This translates into CASRRLAGVGNEQFF.

This clonotype was picked up many times. The chain couples TRBV29-1 to TRBJ2-5, with D hard to call. The CDR3 consists of 17 residues. Trimming took off 3 bases at V and 1 base at J, with 21 bases between the two ends. Germline CDR1 and CDR2: SQVTM and ANQGSEA. The CDR3 protein is CSVEGPVRSGFQETQYF. CDR3 sequence (DNA): TGCAGCGTTGAGGGTCCGGTGCGGAGTGGGTTCCAAGAGACCCAGTACTTC.

This clonotype was counted only a few times. This chain uses TRBV12-3 or TRBV12-4 with TRBJ2-7; weak D call: TRBD2 (6 bases). The CDR3 runs 15 residues. The V end lost 5 bases, the J end lost 2 bases, and 16 bases lay between the germline ends. This CDR3 is CASSAGTLGTYEQYF. The DNA for the CDR3 is TGTGCCAGCAGTGCCGGGACTCTAGGTACCTACGAGCAGTACTTC.

This clonotype showed up just a few times. The chain combines TRBV4-3 with TRBJ2-3, with 10 bases aligning to TRBD2. V lost 2 bases, J lost 0 bases, and 5 bases stayed unmatched. Germline CDR1 reads LGHNA; CDR2 reads YSLEER. This CDR3 spans 17 amino acids. DNA of the CDR3: TGCGCCAGCAGCCAACGAACGACTAGCGGGAGCACAGATACGCAGTATTTT. Its protein product is CASSQRTTSGSTDTQYF.

Comments on this clonotype: One junction end does not reproduce the germline sequence, and a read error may be involved. The chain is built from TRBV19 and TRBJ1-6, with D possibly TRBD1 on 5 matching bases. CDR1 is LNHDA, CDR2 SQIVND, per germline (reference sequence). The CDR3 is made up of 14 amino acids. CDR3 sequence reads: CASSAGTYNSPLNF. CDR3 DNA: TGTGCCAGTAGCGCCGGGACGTATAATTCACCCCTCAACTTT.

This chain links TRBV5-5 with TRBJ2-1, with D perhaps matching TRBD1 or TRBD2 (5 bases each). The CDR3 is made up of 14 amino acids. V was cut by 2 bases and J by 10 bases, with 16 bases left in between. In germline, CDR1 is SGHKS, CDR2 YYEKEE (reference sequence). This CDR3 is CASSFSRDPGEQFF. CDR3 sequence (DNA): TGTGCCAGCAGCTTTTCCAGGGATCCGGGGGAGCAGTTCTTC.

V usage is TRBV28 and J usage is TRBJ2-7; perhaps D is TRBD1 or TRBD2 (5 bases each). The V gene's germline CDR1 is MDHEN and CDR2 SYDVKM. The ends were cut back, 2 bases at V and 7 bases at J, with 15 bases in the middle. The CDR3 is 14 amino acids. The CDR3 loop is CASSLGTARKEQYF. The CDR3 nucleotides read TGTGCCAGCAGTTTAGGGACCGCGCGTAAGGAGCAGTACTTC.

This clonotype turned up a few times. The genes are TRBV7-6 and TRBJ2-7, with 9 bases that match TRBD1. This CDR3 region has 14 residues. Losses at the gene ends were 5 bases for V and 4 bases for J; bases not matched to a gene: 6. Germline V gene data show CDR1 as SGHVS and CDR2 as FNYEAQ. The CDR3 DNA sequence: TGTGCCAGCAGCCAGGACAGGGGTCAGTACGAGCAGTACTTC. Its translation is CASSQDRGQYEQYF.

The J gene is TRBJ2-1, the V gene TRBV5-1, with 13 bases that match TRBD2. V shed 4 bases and J 9 bases; nucleotides not matched to a gene: 7. CDR1 SGHRS and CDR2 YFSETQ come from the germline V gene. There are 15 residues in the CDR3. In DNA, the CDR3 is TGCGCCAGCAGCGACACTAGCGGGAGGGCAGGTGAGCAGTTCTTC. It specifies CASSDTSGRAGEQFF.

This chain joins TRBV7-2 and TRBJ2-1; possible D gene TRBD2, 5 bases. From germline, CDR1 is SGHTA and CDR2 FQGNSA. The V and J ends lost 5 bases and 10 bases respectively, with 12 bases between them. This CDR3 comprises 12 residues. Here the CDR3 reads CASSPIASEQFF. CDR3 sequence (DNA): TGTGCCAGCAGCCCAATAGCGTCGGAGCAGTTCTTC. The whole variable domain, filled in from reference TRBV7-2 and TRBJ2-1, reads GAGVSQSPSNKVTEKGKDVELRCDPISGHTALYWYRQSLGQGLEFLIYFQGNSAPDKSGLPSDRFSAERTGGSVSTLTIQRTQQEDSAVYLCASSPIASEQFFGPGTRLTVL.

The rearrangement uses TRBV6-6 and TRBJ1-2; possibly TRBD1 for D (6 bases). The CDR3 has 13 amino acids. The germline V gene has CDR1 MNHNY and CDR2 SVGAGI (reference sequence). V lost 7 bases to trimming and J lost 7 bases, with 16 bases between them. The CDR3 DNA sequence: TGTGCCAGCACCCCGGGGGCAGCCCTTGGCTACACCTTC. It codes for CASTPGAALGYTF.

In this sample, this clonotype turned up a few times. The chain links TRBV9 to TRBJ2-2; TRBD1 matches 7 bases. There are 15 residues in the CDR3. Germline CDR1 and CDR2: SGDLS and YYNGEE. The J segment lost 4 bases and the V segment lost 0 bases, leaving 3 bases of the junction unmatched. CDR3: CASSVVSGGTGELFF. CDR3 nucleotide sequence: TGTGCCAGCAGCGTAGTTTCAGGGGGCACCGGGGAGCTGTTTTTT.

This clonotype was detected a few times. This rearrangement joins TRBV15 to TRBJ2-2; 7 nucleotides agree with TRBD1. Looked up from germline, CDR1 is LNHNV and CDR2 is YYDKDF (reference sequence). There are 19 residues in the CDR3. V dropped 3 bases and J dropped 3; count of bases not matched to a gene: 16. The CDR3 sequence: CATSSGDWTGLSHTGELFF. CDR3 bases: TGTGCCACCAGCAGCGGGGATTGGACAGGTCTCTCGCACACCGGGGAGCTGTTTTTT.

V usage is TRBV20-1 and J usage is TRBJ2-5; TRBD1 matches at 11 bases. This CDR3 spans 17 amino acids. Germline assignment: CDR1 DFQATT and CDR2 SNEGSKA (reference sequence). Losses at the gene ends were 8 bases for V and 4 bases for J; bases not matched to a gene: 18. This CDR3 reads CSPSSDRTGGETETQYF. The CDR3 nucleotides read TGCAGTCCTTCCTCTGACCGGACAGGGGGCGAGACAGAGACCCAGTACTTC.

This clonotype was detected a few times. The V and J genes are TRBV12-3 or TRBV12-4 and TRBJ2-7; D not resolved. CDR3 size: 12 residues. The V end was cut by 5 bases, the J end by 4 bases, with 9 bases between. The CDR3 loop is CASSPYYYEQYF. The CDR3 DNA follows: TGTGCCAGCAGTCCTTATTATTACGAGCAGTACTTC.

This clonotype was detected only a few times. This sequence joins TRBV20-1 and TRBJ2-1, with D perhaps TRBD1 (5 bases). The germline gives CDR1 DFQATT, CDR2 SNEGSKA (reference sequence). The CDR3 has 12 residues. Trimming cost V 3 bases and J 6 bases, with 9 bases left between them. The CDR3 coding sequence is TGCAGTGCTAGGTCCAGGGTCAATGAGCAGTTCTTC. Translating gives CSARSRVNEQFF.

The rearrangement joins TRBV12-5 to TRBJ1-2, with 10 bases that match TRBD1. This CDR3 is 16 amino acids long. V was pared by 1 base and J by 9 bases, with 11 bases of the junction left unmatched. Germline CDR1 reads LGHNT; CDR2 reads FRNRAP. DNA of the CDR3: TGTGCTAGTGGTTTGGCCCCCGGGACAGGGGATATTAGCTACACCTTC. This sequence encodes CASGLAPGTGDISYTF.

This clonotype has just a few counts. This chain uses TRBV18 with TRBJ1-3, with D unresolved. Germline CDR1 is KGHSH and CDR2 is LQKENI. CDR3 size: 15 residues. V shed 3 bases and J shed 0 bases, with 9 bases lying between them. Here the CDR3 DNA reads TGTGCCAGCTCACCGGCAGGAAGCTCTGGAAACACCATATATTTT. Encoded protein: CASSPAGSSGNTIYF.

The rearrangement joins TRBV6-2 or TRBV6-3 to TRBJ2-7; 7 bases match TRBD2. J gave up 3 bases and V 4 bases, and 9 bases lay outside the gene matches. Germline lookup yields CDR1 MNHEY and CDR2 SVGEGT. This CDR3 region has 15 residues. DNA of the CDR3: TGTGCCAGCAGTTCCGTAGGGCGGGGGAGCTACGAGCAGTACTTC. Protein: CASSSVGRGSYEQYF.

The chain uses TRBV30 and TRBJ1-6, with a weak D call TRBD1 (6 bases). This CDR3 contains 14 residues. Trimming pared 4 bases from V and 5 bases from J, leaving 12 bases between. The V gene's germline CDR1 is GTSNPN and CDR2 SVGIG (reference sequence). DNA for the CDR3: TGTGCCTGGACCTCAGGGGCGGATAATTCACCCCTCCACTTT. Protein sequence: CAWTSGADNSPLHF.

This clonotype has a count of ten or more. This chain connects TRBV20-1 to TRBJ2-3, with 10 bases that match TRBD2. This CDR3 spans 15 amino acids. The trim removed 3 bases at V and 2 bases at J, leaving 5 bases unmatched. Germline V CDR1 and CDR2: DFQATT, SNEGSKA (reference sequence). CDR3 nucleotides: TGCAGTGCTAGGCGGACTAGCGGCAACACAGATACGCAGTATTTT. Its translation is CSARRTSGNTDTQYF.